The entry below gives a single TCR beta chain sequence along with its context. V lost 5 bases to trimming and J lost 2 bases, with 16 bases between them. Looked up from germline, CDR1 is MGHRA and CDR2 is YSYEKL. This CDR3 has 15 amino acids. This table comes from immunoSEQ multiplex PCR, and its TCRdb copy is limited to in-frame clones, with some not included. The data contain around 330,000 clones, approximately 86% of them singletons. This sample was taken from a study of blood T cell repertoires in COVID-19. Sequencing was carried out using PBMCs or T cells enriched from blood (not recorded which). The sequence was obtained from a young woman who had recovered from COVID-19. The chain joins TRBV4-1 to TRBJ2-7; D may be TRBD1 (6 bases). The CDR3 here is CASSLTTGPTYEQYF. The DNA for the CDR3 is TGCGCCAGCAGCTTAACTACAGGGCCGACCTACGAGCAGTACTTC.